This TCR beta chain appears in the sequencing data of a study of MAIT cells during Salmonella Paratyphi A infection (dated by TCRdb to about 2017). Concerning the study at large: Adult volunteers aged 18 to 60 swallowed one dose of 1-5x10^3 CFU of S. Paratyphi A strain NVGH308. Ciprofloxacin 500 mg twice daily for 14 days, starting at diagnosis, was given to diagnosed volunteers. Findings and caveats that apply to the study as a whole: MAIT TRBV usage was oligoclonal, favouring TRBV20 and TRBV6, and appeared unchanged by infection. More expansion or contraction among the top five MAIT clonotypes was shown in diagnosed volunteers than in healthy controls (approximately 0.48 versus 0.14), suggesting infection-driven repertoire reshaping. Space occupied by over-represented MAIT clonotypes fell significantly from baseline to mid-infection (around 0.17 to 0.091), with no significant post-infection difference. The availability of volunteer samples limited the sample sizes, but these sizes were considered adequate to detect differences between groups.

The library came from 5' RACE. TCRbeta was amplified in two PCR rounds using Phusion High-Fidelity polymerase, and the primers carried sample-specific barcodes. TCRbeta libraries were made through template-switch cDNA synthesis using SMARTScribe reverse transcriptase and a TRBC-specific primer. After barcoding, samples were pooled and then prepared using the NEBNext Ultra DNA Library Prep Kit for Illumina. Libraries were sequenced on an Illumina MiSeq with the MiSeq reagent kit v2, 300 cycles. The authors' pipeline ran thus. Jemultiplexer was used to demultiplex reads by barcode, and MiTCR with default parameters handled the alignment. Non-functional sequences were filtered out with VDJtools, and clonotypes were defined by amino acid sequence, with frequencies based on assigned sequence reads. In the clonal space homeostasis analysis, clonotypes were binned by frequency as over-represented (0.05-1), large, medium and small. The public reads were quality trimmed at Q25 with fastp and then assembled into clones with MiXCR by TCRdb, keeping productive beta chains. Rows merge per CDR3 protein into single entries with the most common DNA and genes. The V and J calls were determined by TCRdb, not by the authors. This sample comprises some 950 distinct CDR3 sequences, 22% of them detected only once. The top ten clones comprise 35% to 40% of the sample.

The time point label corresponds to: mid-infection, around enteric fever diagnosis. MAIT cells, defined as Valpha7.2+ CD161+ T cells, were identified and sorted by flow cytometry. In six or seven volunteers who developed enteric fever after controlled oral challenge with live Salmonella Paratyphi A, circulating MAIT cell TCRbeta repertoires were profiled over time. Each diagnosed volunteer contributed MAIT cell samples at pre-infection, mid-infection and post-infection timepoints. Enteric fever was diagnosed on the basis of Paratyphi A bacteremia and/or persistent fever above 38 degrees C lasting more than 12 hours. Diagnosis of infection in challenged volunteers occurred between day 4 and day 7 after challenge. For RNA extraction, about 4,500 to 10,000 MAIT cells from each sample were sorted straight into RNAqueous-Micro lysis buffer. Lymphoprep gradient centrifugation was used to isolate peripheral blood mononuclear cells from both the blood samples and the leukocyte cones. Cell sorting used a BD FACSAria Fusion or BD FACSAria III sorter.

With regard to this clonotype: Its antigen is still unknown. The sample holds no much larger clone one base away, and base qualities are not on file.

Relative to germline, V is missing 5 bases and J is missing 4 bases, with 5 bases of the junction outside any gene match. From the germline V gene (reference sequence), CDR1 is LNHNV and CDR2 is YYDKDF. Including the terminal cysteine and phenylalanine, the CDR3 comprises 15 residues. The entry retains the CDR3 DNA only, 45 bases that are in frame from base 1. The chain is assembled from TRBV15 and TRBJ2-3, and TRBD2 aligns with 11 junction nucleotides. Sample: MAIT cells from PBMCs, taken at the middle sampling point of the challenge study. The receptor's source is a person aged 18 to 70 who was deliberately infected with Salmonella Paratyphi A in a paratyphoid fever challenge study. The CDR3 protein: CATSLSGRAADTQYF. The DNA is TGTGCCACCAGCCTTAGCGGGAGGGCCGCAGATACGCAGTATTTT.